This T cell receptor (beta chain) was found in a study of shared clonotypes between healthy human individuals. The study's findings and limits: Clonotypes that were shared across a handful of donors made up around 5% of naive CD4 clonotypes. Non-shared clonotypes showed lower generation probabilities than clonotypes common to all four donors.

Regarding this clone: Its antigen is currently unknown.

Germline CDR1 SGDLS, CDR2 YYNGEE. Between the trimmed V and J ends, which lost 3 bases and 1 base, there was a span of 16 bases. The CDR3 has 17 amino acids. The investigators split CD4+ cells into a CD45RA+ naive subset and a CD45RA-negative memory subset. Produced via immunoSEQ multiplex PCR; TCRdb's table is partial and in-frame only. The sample lists a few million clones, 90% to 97% occurring once. The receptor was derived from a man aged 18 to 29 in good health. The material sequenced was naive CD4+ T cells sorted from blood. Subset meaning: CD45RA+ positively selected. The chain couples TRBV9 to TRBJ2-2; D tentatively fits TRBD1 or TRBD2 (5 bases each). The CDR3 sequence: CASSGRLAGRNTGELFF. The DNA for the CDR3 is TGTGCCAGCAGCGGCCGCTTGGCAGGGAGGAACACCGGGGAGCTGTTTTTT.